The clone carrying this TCR beta chain was seen repeatedly, ten times or more. TCR cDNA received a 3' ligated oligonucleotide that carried a UMI. Ligated cDNA underwent four rounds of PCR with nested alpha and beta constant region primers and SP2. TCRdb processed the 5' RACE reads anew with MiXCR; each CDR3 protein has one entry. The repertoire holds over 50,000 distinct CDR3 sequences, with around 8% as singletons. Per the germline V gene, CDR1 is MNHEY and CDR2 is SVGAGI. CDR3 length: 14 residues. The J segment lost 4 bases and the V segment lost 5 bases, leaving 5 bases of the junction unmatched. This sample was taken from a study of naive and memory T cell subsets.

The TCR sequence derives from a female donor in good health. The chain links TRBV6-5 to TRBJ1-5, with 7 bases aligning to TRBD1. CDR3 in DNA: TGTGCCAGCAGTGAGGGACAGCCAAATCAGCCCCAGCATTTT. It yields the protein CASSEGQPNQPQHF.